These 26 T cell receptor beta chains were all obtained from the same sample, sequenced in a study of blood T cell repertoires in COVID-19. Profiling relied on immunoSEQ multiplex PCR, and the TCRdb table lists in-frame clones only, not all of them. The sample shows approximately 97,000 clones, 81% of them seen only once. What was sequenced was peripheral blood. All receptors derive from a man aged 55 to 69 with acute or convalescent COVID-19.

The table lists this clone with a few counts. The genes are TRBV30 and TRBJ2-2; D is uncertain. V shed 3 bases and J shed 3 bases, with 5 bases lying between them. Germline V gives CDR1 GTSNPN, CDR2 SVGIG (reference sequence). The CDR3 is 12 amino acids. The CDR3 DNA is TGTGCCTGGAGCCGCGACACCGGGGAGCTGTTTTTT. Translation: CAWSRDTGELFF.

The chain carries TRBV7-9 and TRBJ1-2; no clear D. V lost 3 bases and J lost 7, with 12 bases in between. Germline loops: CDR1 SEHNR, CDR2 FQNEAQ (reference sequence). This CDR3 is built from 13 residues. CDR3 DNA sequence: TGTGCCAGCAGCTTTGAGGCCTCAGCTGGCTACACCTTC. Its protein is CASSFEASAGYTF.

The V gene is TRBV6-5, the J gene TRBJ1-5; weak D call: TRBD1 (5 bases). The CDR3 has 15 amino acids. CDR1 and CDR2 from the germline V gene are MNHEY and SVGAGI. With 6 bases removed from V and 0 bases from J, the gap between germline ends came to 12 bases. This chain's CDR3 is CASRLEGSSNQPQHF. For the CDR3, the DNA is TGTGCCAGCAGATTGGAGGGGTCTAGCAATCAGCCCCAGCATTTT.

The chain links TRBV10-1 to TRBJ2-7; D unresolved. V was trimmed by 4 bases and J by 3 bases, leaving 10 bases between them. This CDR3 has 13 amino acids. Germline CDR1 reads WNHNN; CDR2 reads SYGVQD (reference sequence). The CDR3 DNA reads TGCGCCAGCAGTGTGGGCCTCGGCTACGAGCAGTACTTC. This codes for CASSVGLGYEQYF.

The chain couples TRBV7-8 to TRBJ2-7, with TRBD2 matching 7 bases. Trimming cost V 3 bases and J 4 bases; bases outside gene matches: 15. The CDR3 consists of 17 residues. Germline lookup yields CDR1 SGHVS and CDR2 FQNEAQ. CDR3 sequence reads: CASSFSSWMAGAYEQYF. CDR3 DNA sequence: TGTGCCAGCAGCTTTAGTAGTTGGATGGCGGGAGCTTACGAGCAGTACTTC. Combining the CDR3 with reference TRBV7-8 and TRBJ2-7 gives the whole variable domain GAGVSQSPRYKVAKRGQDVALRCDPISGHVSLFWYQQALGQGPEFLTYFQNEAQLDKSGLPSDRFFAERPEGSVSTLKIQRTQQEDSAVYLCASSFSSWMAGAYEQYFGPGTRLTVT.

The chain joins TRBV27 to TRBJ1-1; no definite D call. The CDR3 extends over 15 amino acids. V was clipped by 0 bases and J by 4 bases, with 12 bases between them. From germline, CDR1 is MNHEY and CDR2 SMNVEV (reference sequence). This chain's CDR3 is CASSLSRGWGTEAFF. CDR3 nucleotide sequence: TGTGCCAGCAGTTTATCGAGAGGGTGGGGCACTGAAGCTTTCTTT.

This clone was counted only a few times. The chain joins TRBV4-1 to TRBJ1-2, with D possibly being TRBD1 (5 bases). Trimming took 1 base from V and 9 from J, leaving 15 bases between them. The CDR3 sequence is 14 residues long. Per the germline V gene, CDR1 is MGHRA and CDR2 is YSYEKL. CDR3 in DNA: TGCGCCAGCAGCCAAGGGGAAGACAGTCGGAGCTACACCTTC. Translating it yields CASSQGEDSRSYTF.

This clone was seen only once. The chain is built from TRBV11-2 and TRBJ2-1, with D tentatively TRBD2 (6 bases). Germline V gives CDR1 SGHAT, CDR2 FQNNGV. With 5 bases removed from V and 4 bases from J, the gap between germline ends came to 18 bases. The CDR3 extends over 16 amino acids. CDR3 loop: CASSVASGGLYNEQFF. The CDR3 DNA sequence: TGTGCCAGCAGCGTCGCCAGTGGGGGGTTGTACAATGAGCAGTTCTTC.

This clone has a single count. The chain is built from TRBV15 and TRBJ1-5, with TRBD1 matching over 9 bases. After removal of 3 bases from V and 5 bases from J, the junction contained 2 bases not matched to a gene. CDR1 LNHNV and CDR2 YYDKDF come from the germline V gene (reference sequence). This CDR3 is 14 amino acids long. For the CDR3, the DNA is TGTGCCACCAGCAGGGGACAGGGATATCAGCCCCAGCATTTT. Residues: CATSRGQGYQPQHF.

This chain joins TRBV6-6 and TRBJ2-7; 7 bases map to TRBD2. Germline V gene sequence: CDR1 MNHNY, CDR2 SVGAGI (reference sequence). J gave up 3 bases and V 2 bases, and 4 bases lay outside the gene matches. The length of the CDR3 is 14 residues. CDR3 protein: CASSYSRGDYEQYF. CDR3 DNA: TGTGCCAGCAGTTACAGTCGGGGGGACTACGAGCAGTACTTC.

In its sample, this clone was seen a few times. The rearrangement links TRBV19 to TRBJ1-2; D possibly corresponds to TRBD1 (5 bases). Trimming cost V 5 bases and J 5 bases, with 12 bases left between them. CDR1 is LNHDA, CDR2 SQIVND, per germline (reference sequence). The CDR3 runs to 13 residues. CDR3 nucleotides: TGTGCCAGTAGTGAAATAGCAGGGTATGGCTACACCTTC. Amino acids: CASSEIAGYGYTF.

About this clone: The same CDR3 also results from other DNA sequences found in this sample. The chain recombines TRBV20-1 with TRBJ2-7; D is possibly TRBD1 (6 bases). The CDR3 is 11 residues long. V was pared by 6 bases and J by 3 bases, with 9 bases between. Looked up from germline, CDR1 is DFQATT and CDR2 is SNEGSKA (reference sequence). DNA for the CDR3: TGCAGTGCGAAACAGGGCTACGAGCAGTACTTC. Its translation is CSAKQGYEQYF.

The gene calls are TRBV6-2 or TRBV6-3 and TRBJ2-3, with TRBD2 matching over 11 bases. V shed 0 bases, J shed 2 bases, and the junction held 4 bases outside the gene matches. Germline V gene data show CDR1 as MNHEY and CDR2 as SVGEGT. The CDR3 has 17 amino acids. CDR3 DNA: TGTGCCAGCAGTTACTCATTAGCGGGGGGGTACACAGATACGCAGTATTTT. Protein product: CASSYSLAGGYTDTQYF.

There are a few counts of this clone. J is TRBJ1-2 and V is TRBV5-5; TRBD1 matches 10 bases. Per the germline V gene, CDR1 is SGHKS and CDR2 is YYEKEE (reference sequence). CDR3 length: 14 amino acids. J was trimmed by 4 bases and V by 5 bases; bases with no gene match: 5. The CDR3 loop reads CASSPDRGFYGYTF. Written as DNA, the CDR3 is TGTGCCAGCAGTCCGGACAGGGGGTTCTATGGCTACACCTTC.

J is TRBJ2-3 and V is TRBV7-2; TRBD2 matches 10 bases. The CDR3 is 15 residues long. The germline V gene encodes CDR1 SGHTA and CDR2 FQGNSA. The ends lost 3 bases at V and 4 bases at J; junction bases unmatched: 4. For the CDR3, the DNA is TGTGCCAGCAGCTTTTCTAGCGGGAGTTCAGATACGCAGTATTTT. It encodes CASSFSSGSSDTQYF.

The chain recombines TRBV14 with TRBJ1-1; TRBD1 is a possible D gene (5 bases). There are 16 residues in the CDR3. The V gene lost 0 bases and the J gene lost 2 bases, with 13 bases spanning the gap. Per germline, CDR1 SGHDN and CDR2 FVKESK. As DNA, the CDR3 is TGTGCCAGCAGCCAAGACTTGGGCAGGGTTAACACTGAAGCTTTCTTT. Translation: CASSQDLGRVNTEAFF. The full variable domain, rest sourced from reference TRBV14 and TRBJ1-1, is EAGVTQFPSHSVIEKGQTVTLRCDPISGHDNLYWYRRVMGKEIKFLLHFVKESKQDESGMPNNRFLAERTGGTYSTLKVQPAELEDSGVYFCASSQDLGRVNTEAFFGQGTRLTVV.

The gene calls are TRBV19 and TRBJ2-1; 10 bases are shared with TRBD2. From germline, CDR1 is LNHDA and CDR2 SQIVND (reference sequence). V was pared by 3 bases and J by 8 bases, with 10 bases of the junction left unmatched. The CDR3 contains 16 residues. The CDR3 is CASSIRSSGRDYEQFF. The CDR3 nucleotides read TGTGCCAGTAGTATTCGATCTAGCGGGAGAGACTATGAGCAGTTCTTC.

This clone has only one observation. V usage is TRBV12-3 or TRBV12-4 and J usage is TRBJ1-2; 7 bases agree with TRBD1. The CDR3 runs 13 residues. Trimming took 6 bases from V and 4 from J; bases not matched to a gene: 5. CDR3 DNA sequence: TGTGCCAGCAGGCCAGGGGGGACCTATGGCTACACCTTC. Protein sequence: CASRPGGTYGYTF.

J is TRBJ2-1 and V is TRBV15, with 11 bases fitting TRBD2. CDR3 size: 15 residues. Trimming removed 0 bases from V and 7 bases from J; junction bases left unmatched: 2. Germline CDR1 and CDR2: LNHNV and YYDKDF (reference sequence). The CDR3 here is CATSREPSGGNEQFF. DNA for the CDR3: TGTGCCACCAGCAGAGAGCCTAGCGGGGGGAATGAGCAGTTCTTC.

J is TRBJ2-7 and V is TRBV7-2; 8 nucleotides agree with TRBD2. This CDR3 comprises 14 residues. V lost 3 bases and J lost 6; bases outside the gene matches: 7. CDR1 and CDR2 from the germline V gene are SGHTA and FQGNSA. The CDR3 reads CASSLGTSGGEQYF. The CDR3 coding sequence is TGTGCCAGCAGCTTGGGAACTAGCGGAGGCGAGCAGTACTTC. Full variable domain (missing parts from reference TRBV7-2 and TRBJ2-7): GAGVSQSPSNKVTEKGKDVELRCDPISGHTALYWYRQSLGQGLEFLIYFQGNSAPDKSGLPSDRFSAERTGGSVSTLTIQRTQQEDSAVYLCASSLGTSGGEQYFGPGTRLTVT.

V gene TRBV19 combines with J gene TRBJ1-1, with a possible D match to TRBD1 (5 bases). Trimming pared 4 bases from V and 1 base from J, leaving 7 bases between. The CDR3 is 13 residues long. CDR1 and CDR2 from the germline V gene are LNHDA and SQIVND (reference sequence). The CDR3 spells CASSTTGNTEAFF. The CDR3 DNA is TGTGCCAGTAGTACTACAGGGAACACTGAAGCTTTCTTT.

This clone has only one observation. V is TRBV30 and J is TRBJ1-5; tentatively, D is TRBD1 (6 bases). From germline, CDR1 is GTSNPN and CDR2 SVGIG (reference sequence). Trimming took off 2 bases at V and 3 bases at J, with 11 bases between the two ends. The CDR3 length is 14 residues. CDR3 sequence (DNA): TGTGCCTGGAGTCGTAGGACAGACAATCAGCCCCAGCATTTT. Its protein is CAWSRRTDNQPQHF. Full variable domain (rest looked up from reference TRBV30 and TRBJ1-5): SQTIHQWPATLVQPVGSPLSLECTVEGTSNPNLYWYRQAAGRGLQLLFYSVGIGQISSEVPQNLSASRPQDRQFILSSKKLLLSDSGFYLCAWSRRTDNQPQHFGDGTRLSIL.

V is TRBV7-2 and J is TRBJ2-5; 7 bases are shared with TRBD1. Germline V lookup: CDR1 SGHTA, CDR2 FQGNSA. J was trimmed by 0 bases and V by 3 bases; bases with no gene match: 4. The CDR3 covers 15 residues. This CDR3 reads CASSLRGRNQETQYF. The CDR3 bases are TGTGCCAGCAGCTTGAGGGGGCGCAACCAAGAGACCCAGTACTTC.

The rearrangement joins TRBV5-1 to TRBJ2-1; 9 bases fit TRBD2. Germline lookup yields CDR1 SGHRS and CDR2 YFSETQ. Trimming removed 4 bases from V and 9 bases from J; junction bases left unmatched: 11. The CDR3 totals 15 residues. CDR3 DNA sequence: TGCGCCAGCAGCGCACGTTTAGCGGGAGCAAGTGAGCAGTTCTTC. Amino acids: CASSARLAGASEQFF.

The chain combines TRBV6-1 with TRBJ2-5; the match to TRBD2 covers 7 bases. Trimming took 3 bases from V and 4 from J; bases not matched to a gene: 11. This CDR3 has 16 amino acids. CDR1 and CDR2 (germline): MNHNS, SASEGT. The CDR3 DNA reads TGTGCCAGCAGTGATGTTGTAGGCGGGAGAGGAGAGACCCAGTACTTC. This gives the protein CASSDVVGGRGETQYF.

The J gene is TRBJ2-5, the V gene TRBV23-1; 12 nucleotides agree with TRBD1. Being an ORF, TRBV23-1 has a function that is uncertain. This CDR3 comprises 15 residues. Trimming removed 6 bases from V and 0 bases from J; junction bases left unmatched: 2. The CDR3 sequence: CASRGTGGYQETQYF. CDR3 sequence (DNA): TGCGCCAGCAGGGGGACAGGGGGCTACCAAGAGACCCAGTACTTC.